This T cell receptor (beta chain) comes out of a study of beta chain features in type 1 diabetes. The authors reverse transcribed all of the isolated RNA, so sequencing captured expressed TCRB transcripts. This table comes from immunoSEQ multiplex PCR, and its TCRdb copy is limited to in-frame clones, with some not included. Of 430,000 or so clones in the sample, roughly 10% are singletons; the top ten hold over 0.04%. After removal of 4 bases from V and 8 bases from J, the junction contained 10 bases not matched to a gene. The germline V gene encodes CDR1 SGHRS and CDR2 YFSETQ. The CDR3 extends over 15 amino acids.

The chain carries TRBV5-1 and TRBJ2-4, with 9 bases lining up with TRBD1. The material sequenced was naive CD4+ T cells from blood. The clonotype originates from a woman younger than 30 in good health. The CDR3 protein is CASSPGQGSGDIQYF. The CDR3 DNA reads TGCGCCAGCAGCCCGGGACAGGGTTCTGGGGACATTCAGTACTTC.